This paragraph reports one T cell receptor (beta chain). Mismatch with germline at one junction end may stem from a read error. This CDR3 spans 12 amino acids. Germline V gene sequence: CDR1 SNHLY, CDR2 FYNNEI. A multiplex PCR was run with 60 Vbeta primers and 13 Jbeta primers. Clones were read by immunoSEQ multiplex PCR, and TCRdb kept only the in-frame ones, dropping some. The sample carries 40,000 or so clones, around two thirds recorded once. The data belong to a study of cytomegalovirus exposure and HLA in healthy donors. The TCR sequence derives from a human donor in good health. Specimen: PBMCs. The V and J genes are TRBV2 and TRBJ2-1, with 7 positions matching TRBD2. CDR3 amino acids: CASSRLGDYLVF. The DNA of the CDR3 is TGTGCCAGCAGTCGATTGGGGGACTATCTGGTCTTC. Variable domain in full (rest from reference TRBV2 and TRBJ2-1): EPEVTQTPSHQVTQMGQEVILRCVPISNHLYFYWYRQILGQKVEFLVSFYNNEISEKSEIFDDQFSVERPDGSNFTLKIRSTKLEDSAMYFCASSRLGDYLVFGPGTRLTVL.